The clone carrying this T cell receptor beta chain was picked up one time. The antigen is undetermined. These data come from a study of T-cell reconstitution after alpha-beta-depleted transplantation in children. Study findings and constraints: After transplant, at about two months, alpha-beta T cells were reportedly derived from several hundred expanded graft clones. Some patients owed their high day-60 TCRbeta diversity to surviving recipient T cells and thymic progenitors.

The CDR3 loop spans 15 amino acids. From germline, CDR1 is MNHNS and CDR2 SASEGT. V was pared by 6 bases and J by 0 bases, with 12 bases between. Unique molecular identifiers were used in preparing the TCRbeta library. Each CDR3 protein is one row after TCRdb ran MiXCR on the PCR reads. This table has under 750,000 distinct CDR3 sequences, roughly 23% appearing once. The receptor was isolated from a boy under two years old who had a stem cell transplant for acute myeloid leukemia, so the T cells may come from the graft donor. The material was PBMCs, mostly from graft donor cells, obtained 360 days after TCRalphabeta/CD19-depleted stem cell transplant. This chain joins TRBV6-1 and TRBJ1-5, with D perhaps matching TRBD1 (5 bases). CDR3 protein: CASRRTSNSNQPQHF. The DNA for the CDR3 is TGTGCCAGCAGGCGGACATCGAATAGCAATCAGCCCCAGCATTTT.